These 31 T cell receptor beta chains were sequenced from one sample in a study of shared clonotypes between healthy human individuals. Data came from immunoSEQ multiplex PCR; TCRdb stores just in-frame clones and leaves some out. The profile covers fewer than 1.6 million clones, with less than 99% appearing a single time and roughly 0.35% taken by the ten largest. The sample consisted of naive CD4+ T cells sorted from blood. As to subset: CD45RA+ positively selected. Receptors were obtained from a man aged 25-40 years in good health.

For the CDR3, the DNA is TGTGCCAGCAGCCCAAAAAAGGGACAGGGTATGGGTAACACCGGGGAGCTGTTTTTT. Its protein product is CASSPKKGQGMGNTGELFF. The J gene is TRBJ2-2, the V gene TRBV5-4, with 9 bases aligning to TRBD1. The CDR3 runs 19 residues. Germline V gene data show CDR1 as SGHNT and CDR2 as YYREEE (reference sequence). The V and J ends lost 4 bases and 2 bases, in that order; junction bases with no gene match: 15.

The rearrangement uses TRBV29-1 and TRBJ2-3; D possibly corresponds to TRBD1 (6 bases). The CDR3 loop spans 14 amino acids. CDR1 SQVTM and CDR2 ANQGSEA come from the germline V gene. Trimming removed 4 bases from V and 0 bases from J, with 11 bases in between. As DNA, the CDR3 is TGCAGCGTTGTCAGGGACACTAGCACAGATACGCAGTATTTT. This codes for CSVVRDTSTDTQYF.

V is TRBV5-1 and J is TRBJ2-7; TRBD2 is a possible D gene (6 bases). V was pared by 0 bases and J by 3 bases, with 19 bases between. The CDR3 spans 17 residues. CDR1 and CDR2 (germline): SGHRS, YFSETQ. CDR3 in amino acids: CASSLGLDHSVSYEQYF. The CDR3 region has the DNA TGCGCCAGCAGCTTGGGACTAGATCATTCCGTAAGCTACGAGCAGTACTTC.

The chain recombines TRBV5-1 with TRBJ2-7; 11 bases line up with TRBD1. From germline, CDR1 is SGHRS and CDR2 YFSETQ. Trimming cost V 4 bases and J 2 bases; bases outside gene matches: 5. The CDR3 contains 15 residues. CDR3 sequence (DNA): TGCGCCAGCAGCCCCGGGACAGGGGGGACCTACGAGCAGTACTTC. Translation gives CASSPGTGGTYEQYF.

This rearrangement joins TRBV30 to TRBJ2-1; 7 bases align to TRBD2. J was trimmed by 7 bases and V by 0 bases; bases with no gene match: 6. The CDR3 totals 14 residues. Germline V gives CDR1 GTSNPN, CDR2 SVGIG (reference sequence). In DNA form, the CDR3 reads TGTGCCTGGAGTGTGAGGCGGGAGAGTAATGAGCAGTTCTTC. Its translation is CAWSVRRESNEQFF.

The J gene is TRBJ2-7, the V gene TRBV5-1, with D tentatively TRBD1 or TRBD2 (5 bases each). Germline-derived CDR1 and CDR2 are SGHRS and YFSETQ. The CDR3 is made up of 16 amino acids. V dropped 4 bases and J dropped 2 bases, with 19 bases sitting between them. DNA of the CDR3: TGCGCCAGCAGCCGACAACCCGGGACGGAAACCTACGAGCAGTACTTC. Its translation is CASSRQPGTETYEQYF.

In its sample, this clone was seen once. This sequence joins TRBV5-5 and TRBJ1-3, with D unclear. The V gene's germline CDR1 is SGHKS and CDR2 YYEKEE (reference sequence). With 4 bases removed from V and 0 bases from J, the gap between germline ends came to 5 bases. This CDR3 has 13 amino acids. CDR3 sequence: CASSRASGNTIYF. CDR3 DNA sequence: TGTGCCAGCAGCAGGGCCTCTGGAAACACCATATATTTT.

The chain employs TRBV7-9 and TRBJ2-7; TRBD2 matches 9 bases. Germline loops: CDR1 SEHNR, CDR2 FQNEAQ (reference sequence). J was trimmed by 0 bases and V by 11 bases; bases with no gene match: 5. This CDR3 is 13 amino acids long. In nucleotides, the CDR3 is TGTGCCGGATCTAGCGGGAACTCCTACGAGCAGTACTTC. This gives the protein CAGSSGNSYEQYF.

V is TRBV28 and J is TRBJ1-2; unclear D gene. The CDR3 spans 15 residues. Germline loops: CDR1 MDHEN, CDR2 SYDVKM. The V and J ends lost 6 bases and 0 bases respectively, with 14 bases between them. The CDR3 DNA sequence: TGTGCCAGCAGCCGCTGGAGGGAGTCTAACTATGGCTACACCTTC. Residues: CASSRWRESNYGYTF.

V and J are TRBV29-1 and TRBJ2-1; possibly TRBD1 for D (5 bases). The CDR3 has 15 amino acids. CDR1 and CDR2 from the germline V gene are SQVTM and ANQGSEA. V lost 7 bases and J lost 7, with 23 bases in between. The CDR3 DNA is TGCAGCGGATATAACGTACCGCCAGGGATGAATGAGCAGTTCTTC. This codes for CSGYNVPPGMNEQFF.

This sequence joins TRBV18 and TRBJ1-1; D is ambiguous. Per germline, CDR1 KGHSH and CDR2 LQKENI. V lost 1 base and J 6 bases, leaving 6 bases between the germline ends. CDR3 size: 12 residues. The CDR3 is CASSPQQPEAFF. CDR3 DNA sequence: TGTGCCAGCTCACCACAGCAGCCTGAAGCTTTCTTT.

The chain recombines TRBV6-5 with TRBJ2-2; TRBD1 aligns across 10 bases. With 6 bases clipped from V and 5 bases from J, the junction kept 6 bases outside the gene matches. Germline V gives CDR1 MNHEY, CDR2 SVGAGI. The CDR3 consists of 15 residues. CDR3: CASSLTGGSTGELFF. CDR3 nucleotides: TGTGCCAGCAGCCTGACAGGGGGCAGTACCGGGGAGCTGTTTTTT.

This rearrangement joins TRBV11-2 to TRBJ2-1; D unresolved. Germline-derived CDR1 and CDR2 are SGHAT and FQNNGV. The germline V and J ends were trimmed by 0 bases and 0 bases, with 18 bases remaining between them. This CDR3 has 19 amino acids. The DNA for the CDR3 is TGTGCCAGCAGCTTAGATATTCGGTCGAGGCAGAGCTCCTACAATGAGCAGTTCTTC. Translation: CASSLDIRSRQSSYNEQFF.

The J gene is TRBJ2-7, the V gene TRBV5-1, with unresolved D. CDR3 length: 14 residues. The germline V and J ends were trimmed by 1 base and 0 bases, with 8 bases remaining between them. Germline CDR1 is SGHRS and CDR2 is YFSETQ. CDR3 in amino acids: CASSLRSVSYEQYF. The CDR3 nucleotides are TGCGCCAGCAGCTTGAGGTCGGTCTCCTACGAGCAGTACTTC. Combining the CDR3 with reference TRBV5-1 and TRBJ2-7 gives the whole variable domain KAGVTQTPRYLIKTRGQQVTLSCSPISGHRSVSWYQQTPGQGLQFLFEYFSETQRNKGNFPGRFSGRQFSNSRSEMNVSTLELGDSALYLCASSLRSVSYEQYFGPGTRLTVT.

This chain uses TRBV29-1 with TRBJ2-2; D possibly matches TRBD1 or TRBD2 (5 bases each). V was shortened by 4 bases and J by 1 base, with 13 bases between the two germline ends. The CDR3 runs to 15 residues. Germline loops: CDR1 SQVTM, CDR2 ANQGSEA. The CDR3 is CSVAAQGVNTGELFF. The CDR3 nucleotides read TGCAGCGTTGCAGCGCAGGGAGTGAACACCGGGGAGCTGTTTTTT.

The CDR3 loop reads CATSEQGSLETQYF. The CDR3 DNA reads TGTGCCACCAGTGAACAGGGGAGCCTTGAGACCCAGTACTTC. This chain joins TRBV15 and TRBJ2-5, with TRBD1 identical over 7 bases. The CDR3 contains 14 residues. After removal of 6 bases from V and 5 bases from J, the junction contained 9 bases not matched to a gene. Per the germline V gene, CDR1 is LNHNV and CDR2 is YYDKDF (reference sequence).

As regards this clone: One end of the junction does not line up with germline, which may come from a read error. The chain couples TRBV7-8 to TRBJ1-1, with TRBD1 identical over 8 bases. There are 15 residues in the CDR3. Germline assignment: CDR1 SGHVS and CDR2 FQNEAQ. CDR3 loop: CASSFRQGMNIEAFF. The CDR3, as DNA: TGTGCCAGCAGCTTCCGACAGGGGATGAACATTGAAGCTTTCTTT.

This chain links TRBV5-4 with TRBJ2-3; tentatively, D is TRBD1 (6 bases). The germline gives CDR1 SGHNT, CDR2 YYREEE (reference sequence). The length of the CDR3 is 17 residues. The ends were cut back, 3 bases at V and 4 bases at J, with 21 bases in the middle. The CDR3 region is CASSSKQSYKGADTQYF. The CDR3 coding sequence is TGTGCCAGCAGCTCCAAACAGTCATATAAGGGGGCAGATACGCAGTATTTT.

The chain joins TRBV28 to TRBJ2-7; 8 positions agree with TRBD1. The V and J ends lost 4 bases and 8 bases, in that order; junction bases with no gene match: 7. This CDR3 has 13 residues. In germline, CDR1 is MDHEN, CDR2 SYDVKM. CDR3 loop: CASSSTDRGKQYF. DNA for the CDR3: TGTGCCAGCAGTTCCACAGACAGGGGCAAGCAGTACTTC.

The V call is TRBV18, the J call TRBJ2-5; D gene uncertain. Germline CDR1 is KGHSH and CDR2 is LQKENI. The germline V and J ends were trimmed by 5 bases and 2 bases, with 3 bases remaining between them. This CDR3 region has 11 residues. The chain's CDR3 is CASSEQETQYF. CDR3 nucleotides: TGTGCCAGCTCAGAGCAAGAGACCCAGTACTTC.

V gene TRBV29-1 combines with J gene TRBJ2-7; unclear D gene. The V end lost 7 bases, the J end lost 3 bases, and 10 bases lay between the germline ends. This CDR3 has 11 amino acids. Per the germline V gene, CDR1 is SQVTM and CDR2 is ANQGSEA. CDR3 loop: CSGTDIYEQYF. The CDR3, as DNA: TGCAGCGGGACGGATATCTACGAGCAGTACTTC.

The rearrangement links TRBV20-1 to TRBJ2-1; D remains ambiguous. CDR3 size: 11 residues. The germline V and J ends were trimmed by 3 bases and 11 bases, with 11 bases remaining between them. The V gene's germline CDR1 is DFQATT and CDR2 SNEGSKA (reference sequence). CDR3 sequence (DNA): TGCAGTGCTAGCTTGGCCTTGCAGCAGTTCTTC. Protein product: CSASLALQQFF.

The chain uses TRBV19 and TRBJ1-5; D unresolved. Trimming took off 5 bases at V and 6 bases at J, with 14 bases between the two ends. The CDR3 covers 14 residues. CDR1 and CDR2 from the germline V gene are LNHDA and SQIVND (reference sequence). The CDR3 loop reads CASSSSQVFQPQHF. CDR3 nucleotide sequence: TGTGCCAGTAGTTCATCCCAGGTCTTTCAGCCCCAGCATTTT.

CDR3: CASSLGFPSLSGANVLTF. The CDR3 DNA sequence: TGTGCCAGCAGCTTAGGCTTCCCCTCTCTCTCTGGGGCCAACGTCCTGACTTTC. The chain combines TRBV7-6 with TRBJ2-6; no firm D call. Trimming cost V 1 base and J 0 bases, with 13 bases left between them. This CDR3 is built from 18 residues. The germline V gene has CDR1 SGHVS and CDR2 FNYEAQ.

The chain has TRBV27 and TRBJ2-7, with a possible D match to TRBD1 (5 bases). V was shortened by 11 bases and J by 4 bases, with 12 bases between the two germline ends. This CDR3 spans 11 amino acids. Germline V gene sequence: CDR1 MNHEY, CDR2 SMNVEV (reference sequence). CDR3 protein: CAETGEYEQYF. The DNA for the CDR3 is TGTGCCGAAACAGGTGAGTACGAGCAGTACTTC.

V gene TRBV9 combines with J gene TRBJ2-2; TRBD2 aligns across 10 bases. The CDR3 spans 16 residues. In germline, CDR1 is SGDLS, CDR2 YYNGEE. Losses at the gene ends were 2 bases for V and 3 bases for J; bases not matched to a gene: 4. CDR3 nucleotide sequence: TGTGCCAGCAGCGTCACTAGCGGGACCCACACCGGGGAGCTGTTTTTT. It encodes CASSVTSGTHTGELFF.

The V gene is TRBV28, the J gene TRBJ2-7; 12 bases are shared with TRBD2. This CDR3 comprises 15 residues. Germline values: CDR1 MDHEN, CDR2 SYDVKM. Trimming at V came to 5 bases and at J to 4 bases, leaving 6 bases not matched to a gene. For the CDR3, the DNA is TGTGCCAGCAGTCCTAGCGGGAGGGCCTCTTACGAGCAGTACTTC. Residues: CASSPSGRASYEQYF.

The V call is TRBV9, the J call TRBJ2-7; 11 bases are shared with TRBD2. This CDR3 spans 16 amino acids. Germline V lookup: CDR1 SGDLS, CDR2 YYNGEE. Losses at the gene ends were 0 bases for V and 6 bases for J; bases not matched to a gene: 8. CDR3 bases: TGTGCCAGCAGCGTAGCGCCACTAGCGGGAGTTGCCGAGCAGTACTTC. Encoded protein: CASSVAPLAGVAEQYF.

This clone appeared once. The V gene is TRBV2, the J gene TRBJ2-7, with 8 bases lining up with TRBD1. CDR3 length: 14 residues. The germline CDR1 and CDR2 sequences are SNHLY and FYNNEI. The V and J ends lost 6 bases and 1 base, in that order; junction bases with no gene match: 5. The CDR3 spells CASRTGAESYEQYF. CDR3 DNA: TGTGCCAGCAGGACAGGGGCGGAGTCCTACGAGCAGTACTTC.

The V gene is TRBV2, the J gene TRBJ1-1; D remains ambiguous. Per germline, CDR1 SNHLY and CDR2 FYNNEI. V was trimmed by 7 bases and J by 1 base, leaving 10 bases between them. CDR3 size: 13 residues. The CDR3, as DNA: TGTGCCAGCAATACCCAACCGAACACTGAAGCTTTCTTT. Encoded protein: CASNTQPNTEAFF.

This chain uses TRBV5-4 with TRBJ2-1; D is uncertain. The CDR3 has 15 residues. CDR1 is SGHNT, CDR2 YYREEE, per germline (reference sequence). The V end was cut by 4 bases, the J end by 1 base, with 12 bases between. CDR3 bases: TGTGCCAGCAGCCAGATATTGGGTTCCTACAATGAGCAGTTCTTC. Protein product: CASSQILGSYNEQFF.